These T cell receptor beta chains were read from a single sample in a study of tumor and adjacent non-tumor tissue in lung cancer. TCRdb reprocessed the multiplex PCR reads with MiXCR, giving one entry per CDR3 protein. The table lists 35,000 to 55,000 distinct CDR3 sequences, approximately 57% of them singletons. Sequenced input: distant non-tumor lung tissue. The receptors derive from a man aged 45-65 years with non-small cell lung cancer. The CDR3 runs from the conserved cysteine through the conserved F or W. A D gene is named only where the DNA matches it firmly. A clone size is listed for some rows: how often the clone was seen (once, few, many), or a class if it is expanded.

DNA: TGTGCCAGCAGTGAAGGATTAACGGGAGGCCAAGAGACCCAGTACTTC; CDR3: CASSEGLTGGQETQYF; D: TRBD2; J: TRBJ2-5; size: once; V: TRBV6-1
DNA: TGTGCCAGCAGCTCGCTTGGTAGCGGGACGGTCAATGAGCAGTTCTTC; CDR3: CASSSLGSGTVNEQFF; D: TRBD2; J: TRBJ2-1; size: NA; V: TRBV7-2
DNA: TGTGCCAGCAACCCGATGCGGGGCGCAGATACGCAATATTTT; CDR3: CASNPMRGADTQYF; D: NA; J: TRBJ2-3; size: NA; V: TRBV12-3/TRBV12-4
DNA: TGCGCCAGCAGCCAAGTTTACGGGTCTTATGTGCAGTTCTTC; CDR3: CASSQVYGSYVQFF; D: NA; J: TRBJ2-1; size: few; V: TRBV4-1
DNA: TGCGCCAGCAGCCAGACAGGGAACTACGAGCAGTACTTC; CDR3: CASSQTGNYEQYF; D: TRBD1; J: TRBJ2-7; size: NA; V: TRBV5-1
DNA: TGCGCCAGCAGACAGAGTACAGCGAATGGCTACACCTTC; CDR3: CASRQSTANGYTF; D: NA; J: TRBJ1-2; size: many; V: TRBV10-2
DNA: TGCAGCGTTGATGGGACAGGGGGTTCAACTATTGAAAAACTGTTTTTT; CDR3: CSVDGTGGSTIEKLFF; D: TRBD1; J: TRBJ1-4; size: NA; V: TRBV29-1
DNA: TGTGCCAGGAGCTTACAGTCAACTCACTACGAGCAGTGCTTC; CDR3: CARSLQSTHYEQCF; D: NA; J: TRBJ2-7; size: once; V: TRBV11-2
DNA: TGTGCCGGTAGTATGGGATATAGTGGGGGGGCCACAGATACGCAGTATTTT; CDR3: CAGSMGYSGGATDTQYF; D: NA; J: TRBJ2-3; size: NA; V: TRBV19
DNA: TGTGCCAGCATGCTTAGAAGCTGGGACTCCTATGGGGATGGCTACACCTTC; CDR3: CASMLRSWDSYGDGYTF; D: NA; J: TRBJ1-2; size: NA; V: TRBV5-4
DNA: TGTGCCAGCAGATCTCTAGCGGACAGAGAAAAGACCCAGTACTTC; CDR3: CASRSLADREKTQYF; D: NA; J: TRBJ2-5; size: NA; V: TRBV5-6
DNA: TGCAGCGTTGAAAAACAGGGGAACTATAAGCAGTTCTTC; CDR3: CSVEKQGNYKQFF; D: TRBD1; J: TRBJ2-1; size: NA; V: TRBV29-1
DNA: TGTGCCGGTAGCACATCCCGACAGGGGGCGAGCACCGGGGAGCTGTTTTTT; CDR3: CAGSTSRQGASTGELFF; D: TRBD1; J: TRBJ2-2; size: few; V: TRBV11-2
DNA: TGTACCAGCAACGTAGGGGGGGCGGCACAGCCCCAGCATTTT; CDR3: CTSNVGGAAQPQHF; D: NA; J: TRBJ1-5; size: NA; V: TRBV5-5